This TCR beta chain was sequenced in a study of T cell changes during pregnancy in multiple sclerosis (dated by TCRdb to 2018 to 2020). In the study overall: The study looked at changes in the T cell repertoire across pregnancy in women with multiple sclerosis.

Libraries were constructed by the immunoSEQ multiplex PCR assay. TCRdb retrieved this table from immuneACCESS and kept in-frame rearrangements only. Not all clones are present; in checked studies, unresolved V genes account for under half, and no reason is known for the remainder. For this sample there are 40,000 to 55,000 clones; 80% to 95% appear just once. Around 0.6% of the sample is held by the ten biggest clonotypes. Via the germline V gene (reference sequence), CDR1 is MNHEY and CDR2 SMNVEV. V is cut back by 1 base and J by 0 bases, with 0 bases in the junction unmatched. Taken from cysteine to phenylalanine, the CDR3 has 15 residues. The kept DNA is CDR3 alone, 45 bases in frame from the first base. On this clone itself: Which antigen it targets is not known. Base-call qualities are not available, and no considerably larger clone is one nucleotide away.

Recombination connected TRBV27 to TRBJ2-1, with 7 middle bases fitting TRBD2. Sample: CD4+ T cells from peripheral blood mononuclear cells, taken after pregnancy. This clonotype was sampled from a female donor in good health, enrolled as a control in a pregnancy study. The DNA reads as follows: TGTGCCAGCAGTTTATGGGAGGGCTCCTACAATGAGCAGTTCTTC. This encodes CASSLWEGSYNEQFF.